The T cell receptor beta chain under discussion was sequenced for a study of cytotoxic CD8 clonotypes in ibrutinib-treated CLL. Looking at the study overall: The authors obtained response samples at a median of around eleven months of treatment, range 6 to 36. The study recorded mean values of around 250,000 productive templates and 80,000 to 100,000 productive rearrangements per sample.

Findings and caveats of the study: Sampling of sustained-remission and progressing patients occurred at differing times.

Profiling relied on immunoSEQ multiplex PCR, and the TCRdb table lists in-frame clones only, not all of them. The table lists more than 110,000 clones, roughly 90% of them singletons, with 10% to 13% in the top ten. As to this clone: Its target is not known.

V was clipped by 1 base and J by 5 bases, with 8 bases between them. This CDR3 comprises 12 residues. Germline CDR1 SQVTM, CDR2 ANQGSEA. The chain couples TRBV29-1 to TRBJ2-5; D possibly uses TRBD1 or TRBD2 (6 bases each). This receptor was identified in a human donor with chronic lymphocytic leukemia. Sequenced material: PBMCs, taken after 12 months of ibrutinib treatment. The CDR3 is CSVEGRGETQYF. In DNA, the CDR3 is TGCAGCGTTGAAGGGAGGGGGGAGACCCAGTACTTC.